This T cell receptor (beta chain) was identified in a study of blood T cell repertoires in COVID-19. Overall study: Both acute and convalescent COVID-19 samples were obtained from the United States, Italy and Spain. The cDNA or gDNA used as material had been derived from T cells, B-cell-depleted T cells, or PBMCs.

Per the original methods: Amplified reference gene primers provided the basis for estimating nucleated cell counts. Only in-frame clones appear in the TCRdb table, and some are missing; sequencing was by immunoSEQ multiplex PCR. The DNA gave D and trimming, while V, J and clone size come from that table. The repertoire has about 100,000 clones, 70% to 90% of them found once; the top ten carry 6.5% to 9%. CDR3 length equals 13 residues. Trimming removed 6 bases at V and 1 base at J, with 12 bases between. CDR1 is SQVTM, CDR2 ANQGSEA, per germline. The sample consisted of peripheral blood. The sequence derives from a man aged 55 to 69 with acute or convalescent COVID-19. The chain couples TRBV29-1 to TRBJ1-2; D may be TRBD1 (5 bases). The CDR3 DNA sequence: TGCAGCGTGACAGAGCTCCTTAACTATGGCTACACCTTC. This translates into CSVTELLNYGYTF. The full variable domain, its missing parts supplied by reference TRBV29-1 and TRBJ1-2, is SAVISQKPSRDICQRGTSLTIQCQVDSQVTMMFWYRQQPGQSLTLIATANQGSEATYESGFVIDKFPISRPNLTFSTLTVSNMSPEDSSIYLCSVTELLNYGYTFGSGTRLTVV.